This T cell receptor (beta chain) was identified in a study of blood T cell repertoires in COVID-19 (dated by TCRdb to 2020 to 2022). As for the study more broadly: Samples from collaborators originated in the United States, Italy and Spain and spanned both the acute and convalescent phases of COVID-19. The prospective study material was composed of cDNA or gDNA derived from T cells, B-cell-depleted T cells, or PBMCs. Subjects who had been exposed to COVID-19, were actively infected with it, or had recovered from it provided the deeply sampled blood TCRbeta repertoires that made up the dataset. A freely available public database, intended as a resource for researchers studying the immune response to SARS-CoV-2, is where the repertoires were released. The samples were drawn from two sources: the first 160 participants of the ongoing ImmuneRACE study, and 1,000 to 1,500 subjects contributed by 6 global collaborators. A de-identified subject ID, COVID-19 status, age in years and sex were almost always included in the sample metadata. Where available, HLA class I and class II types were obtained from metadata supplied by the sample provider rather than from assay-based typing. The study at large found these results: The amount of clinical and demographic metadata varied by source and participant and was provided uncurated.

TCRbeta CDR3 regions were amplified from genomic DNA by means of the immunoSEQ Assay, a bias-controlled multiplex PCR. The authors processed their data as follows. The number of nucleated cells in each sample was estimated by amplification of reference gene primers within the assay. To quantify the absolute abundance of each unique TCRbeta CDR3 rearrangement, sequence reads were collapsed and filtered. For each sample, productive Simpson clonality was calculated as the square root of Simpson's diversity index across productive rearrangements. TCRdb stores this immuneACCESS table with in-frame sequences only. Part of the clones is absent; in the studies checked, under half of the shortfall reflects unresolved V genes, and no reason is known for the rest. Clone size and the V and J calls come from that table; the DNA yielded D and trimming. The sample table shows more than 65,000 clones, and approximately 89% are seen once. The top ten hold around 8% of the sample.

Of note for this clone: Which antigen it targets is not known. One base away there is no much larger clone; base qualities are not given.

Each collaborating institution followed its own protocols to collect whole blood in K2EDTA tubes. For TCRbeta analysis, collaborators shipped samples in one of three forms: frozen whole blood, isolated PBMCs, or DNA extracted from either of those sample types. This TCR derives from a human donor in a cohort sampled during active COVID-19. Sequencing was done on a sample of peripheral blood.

CDR3 region: CASSNPMTGDYGYTF. The bases read TGTGCCAGTAGTAATCCAATGACAGGGGACTATGGCTACACCTTC. The chain is encoded by TRBV19 joined to TRBJ1-2; 8 middle bases align to TRBD1. CDR1 and CDR2 were assigned from the germline V gene (reference sequence) as LNHDA and SQIVND. At the junction V is shortened by 4 bases and J by 3 bases; bases outside the gene matches: 7. From its cysteine to its phenylalanine, the CDR3 spans 15 amino acids. Only the CDR3 part of the read is kept: 45 bases, read in frame from the first base.